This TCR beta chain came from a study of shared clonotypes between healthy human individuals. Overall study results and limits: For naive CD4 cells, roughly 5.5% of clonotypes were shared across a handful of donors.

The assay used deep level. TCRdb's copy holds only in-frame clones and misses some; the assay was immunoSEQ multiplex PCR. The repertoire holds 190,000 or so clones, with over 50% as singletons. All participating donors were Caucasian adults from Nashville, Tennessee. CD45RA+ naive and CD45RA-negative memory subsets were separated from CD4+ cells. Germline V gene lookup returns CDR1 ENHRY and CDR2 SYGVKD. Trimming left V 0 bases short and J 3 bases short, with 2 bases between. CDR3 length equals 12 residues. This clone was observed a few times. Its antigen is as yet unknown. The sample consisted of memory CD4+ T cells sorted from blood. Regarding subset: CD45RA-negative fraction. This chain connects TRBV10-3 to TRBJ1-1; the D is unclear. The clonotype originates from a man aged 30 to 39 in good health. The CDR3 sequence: CAISESHTEAFF. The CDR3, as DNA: TGTGCCATCAGTGAGTCCCACACTGAAGCTTTCTTT.